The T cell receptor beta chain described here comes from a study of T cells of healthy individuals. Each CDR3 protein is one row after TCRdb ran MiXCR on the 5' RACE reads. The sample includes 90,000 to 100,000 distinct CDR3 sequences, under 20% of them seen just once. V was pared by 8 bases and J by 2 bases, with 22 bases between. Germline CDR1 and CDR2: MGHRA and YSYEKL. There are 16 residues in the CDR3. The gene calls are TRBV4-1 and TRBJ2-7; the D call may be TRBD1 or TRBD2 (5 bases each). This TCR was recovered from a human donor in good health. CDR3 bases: TGCGCCAGCGGGTGGTATGAGGGGTTGCCCACCTACGAGCAGTACTTC. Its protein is CASGWYEGLPTYEQYF.